One sample yielded the 28 T cell receptor beta chains listed below, sequenced in a study of cytomegalovirus exposure and HLA in healthy donors. The PCR contained 60 Vbeta and 13 Jbeta primers. Assay: immunoSEQ multiplex PCR; the TCRdb copy retains only in-frame clones and omits some. The sample holds 60,000 to 70,000 clones; around 78% are singletons and the top ten take approximately 6.3%. The specimen sequenced was PBMCs. Receptor source: a man aged 45-60 years in good health and CMV-seronegative.

CDR3 in amino acids: CASSSTGVGETQYF. The CDR3 nucleotides are TGTGCCAGTAGTAGCACAGGGGTTGGGGAGACCCAGTACTTC. V is TRBV19 and J is TRBJ2-5, with 7 bases aligning to TRBD1. The CDR3 extends over 14 amino acids. The V segment lost 4 bases and the J segment 5 bases; nucleotides outside the gene matches: 7. Germline loops: CDR1 LNHDA, CDR2 SQIVND (reference sequence). Full variable domain (rest looked up from reference TRBV19 and TRBJ2-5): DGGITQSPKYLFRKEGQNVTLSCEQNLNHDAMYWYRQDPGQGLRLIYYSQIVNDFQKGDIAEGYSVSREKKESFPLTVTSAQKNPTAFYLCASSSTGVGETQYFGPGTRLLVL.

This sequence joins TRBV7-6 and TRBJ2-6; possible D gene TRBD1, 5 bases. Germline assignment: CDR1 SGHVS and CDR2 FNYEAQ. Trimming left V 5 bases short and J 0 bases short, with 11 bases between. The length of the CDR3 is 16 residues. The chain's CDR3 is CASSPDRSSGANVLTF. CDR3 nucleotides: TGTGCCAGCAGCCCAGACAGATCCTCTGGGGCCAACGTCCTGACTTTC.

This clone was seen only a few times. The chain is built from TRBV5-8 and TRBJ1-5, with D perhaps TRBD1 (6 bases). The ends were cut back, 0 bases at V and 5 bases at J, with 12 bases in the middle. Looked up from germline, CDR1 is SGHTS and CDR2 is YDEGEE. This CDR3 comprises 15 residues. CDR3 amino acids: CASSLVSGAYQPQHF. The DNA for the CDR3 is TGTGCCAGCAGCTTGGTGTCAGGGGCTTATCAGCCCCAGCATTTT. The whole variable domain, remainder taken from reference TRBV5-8 and TRBJ1-5, is EAGVTQSPTHLIKTRGQQATLRCSPISGHTSVYWYQQALGLGLQFLLWYDEGEERNRGNFPPRFSGRQFPNYSSELNVNALELEDSALYLCASSLVSGAYQPQHFGDGTRLSIL.

This clone turned up a few times. This chain uses TRBV5-6 with TRBJ1-5; D gene uncertain. The CDR3 extends over 14 amino acids. Looked up from germline, CDR1 is SGHDT and CDR2 is YYEEEE. V lost 4 bases, J lost 0 bases, and 8 bases lay in between. CDR3 bases: TGTGCCAGCAGCGGCCAGGATAGCAATCAGCCCCAGCATTTT. Translated, it gives CASSGQDSNQPQHF.

The chain employs TRBV28 and TRBJ2-1, with a weak D call TRBD2 (6 bases). This CDR3 has 16 residues. The germline gives CDR1 MDHEN, CDR2 SYDVKM. V lost 7 bases and J 0 bases, leaving 16 bases between the germline ends. The CDR3 DNA follows: TGTGCCAGCATCCTTTTCCGGGACTTCTCCTACAATGAGCAGTTCTTC. Amino acid sequence: CASILFRDFSYNEQFF.

The V call is TRBV5-1, the J call TRBJ1-1; D gene uncertain. CDR1 is SGHRS, CDR2 YFSETQ, per germline. Trimming stripped 4 bases from V and 0 bases from J, with 10 bases between. The CDR3 is 14 amino acids. CDR3 sequence: CASSPGIMNTEAFF. As DNA, the CDR3 is TGCGCCAGCAGCCCCGGGATCATGAACACTGAAGCTTTCTTT. The whole variable domain, filled in from reference TRBV5-1 and TRBJ1-1, reads KAGVTQTPRYLIKTRGQQVTLSCSPISGHRSVSWYQQTPGQGLQFLFEYFSETQRNKGNFPGRFSGRQFSNSRSEMNVSTLELGDSALYLCASSPGIMNTEAFFGQGTRLTVV.

This chain links TRBV30 with TRBJ1-2; no definite D call. The CDR3 contains 12 residues. CDR1 and CDR2 from the germline V gene are GTSNPN and SVGIG (reference sequence). The ends were cut back, 0 bases at V and 8 bases at J, with 10 bases in the middle. The CDR3 nucleotides read TGTGCCTGGAGTGTATCCTGGAGGGGCTACACCTTC. This sequence encodes CAWSVSWRGYTF.

This chain links TRBV19 with TRBJ1-1; D is possibly TRBD1 (6 bases). Looked up from germline, CDR1 is LNHDA and CDR2 is SQIVND (reference sequence). The CDR3 runs to 18 residues. Trimming pared 5 bases from V and 1 base from J, leaving 23 bases between. CDR3 protein: CASSVLTGLKSSNTEAFF. The DNA of the CDR3 is TGTGCCAGTAGTGTCCTAACAGGGTTGAAATCCTCGAACACTGAAGCTTTCTTT.

V and J are TRBV2 and TRBJ2-1; 15 nucleotides agree with TRBD2. The V gene end was trimmed by 7 bases and the J gene end by 4 bases; junction bases not matched to a gene: 14. The CDR3 consists of 19 residues. Germline values: CDR1 SNHLY, CDR2 FYNNEI. As DNA, the CDR3 is TGTGCCAGCACCCTGGGGACTAGCGGGGGGATTATGAGATACAATGAGCAGTTCTTC. Its protein is CASTLGTSGGIMRYNEQFF.

This clone was counted a few times. The CDR3 DNA sequence: TGTGCCAGCAGTTCCCTCCCGACAGGGGACTACCTCTACGAGCAGTACTTC. This translates into CASSSLPTGDYLYEQYF. The genes are TRBV27 and TRBJ2-7; weak D call: TRBD1 (8 bases). CDR3 length: 17 amino acids. Germline CDR1 MNHEY, CDR2 SMNVEV (reference sequence). The V end lost 4 bases, the J end lost 3 bases, and 22 bases lay between the germline ends.

This clone came up a few times. V and J are TRBV7-8 and TRBJ2-3; the match to TRBD2 covers 10 bases. The J segment lost 0 bases and the V segment lost 4 bases, leaving 7 bases of the junction unmatched. The length of the CDR3 is 17 residues. Germline CDR1 is SGHVS and CDR2 is FQNEAQ. CDR3 coding DNA: TGTGCCAGCAGCTCGACACTAGCGGGGCGTAGCACAGATACGCAGTATTTT. The encoded protein is CASSSTLAGRSTDTQYF.

This clone was seen a handful of times. The J gene is TRBJ1-2, the V gene TRBV19, with D uncertain. The CDR3 consists of 11 residues. Looked up from germline, CDR1 is LNHDA and CDR2 is SQIVND (reference sequence). V was cut by 6 bases and J by 8 bases, with 10 bases left in between. Here the CDR3 reads CASRREEGYTF. The CDR3 DNA reads as TGTGCCAGTAGGCGGGAGGAGGGCTACACCTTC.

The chain joins TRBV7-2 to TRBJ1-5; 9 bases align to TRBD1. The CDR3 runs 15 residues. Unmatched junction bases numbered 3, after V lost 4 bases and J lost 2 bases. CDR1 SGHTA and CDR2 FQGNSA come from the germline V gene. CDR3 region: CASSSRTGGNQPQHF. CDR3 DNA: TGTGCCAGCAGCTCTCGGACAGGGGGCAATCAGCCCCAGCATTTT.

J is TRBJ2-7 and V is TRBV5-1, with 10 bases fitting TRBD1. From germline, CDR1 is SGHRS and CDR2 YFSETQ. Germline trimming cut 4 bases from V and 7 bases from J; bases unmatched to any gene: 11. The CDR3 loop spans 15 amino acids. The CDR3 DNA reads as TGCGCCAGCAGCCAAATGACAGGGGGCTTCGTGGAGCAGTACTTC. It is translated as CASSQMTGGFVEQYF.

CDR3 residues: CASSPFGGAYEQYF. The CDR3 nucleotides read TGCGCCAGCAGCCCATTCGGGGGGGCCTACGAGCAGTACTTC. The genes are TRBV4-3 and TRBJ2-5, with 8 bases matching TRBD2. The J call is uncertain, as TRBJ2-7 better fits the DNA end. The CDR3 is 14 amino acids. Looked up from germline, CDR1 is LGHNA and CDR2 is YSLEER.

The V and J genes are TRBV28 and TRBJ2-7; D unresolved. The CDR3 extends over 13 amino acids. V gave up 5 bases and J gave up 3 bases, with 11 bases separating them. Germline-derived CDR1 and CDR2 are MDHEN and SYDVKM. CDR3: CASSPPRYYEQYF. In nucleotides, the CDR3 is TGTGCCAGCAGTCCCCCCCGGTACTACGAGCAGTACTTC.

The J gene is TRBJ1-3, the V gene TRBV29-1; D is undetermined. The V end lost 4 bases, the J end lost 0 bases, and 13 bases lay between the germline ends. This CDR3 has 15 residues. In germline, CDR1 is SQVTM, CDR2 ANQGSEA. The CDR3 bases are TGCAGCGTTGCTAAATCGACATTCTCTGGAAACACCATATATTTT. Protein sequence: CSVAKSTFSGNTIYF. Full variable domain (rest looked up from reference TRBV29-1 and TRBJ1-3): SAVISQKPSRDICQRGTSLTIQCQVDSQVTMMFWYRQQPGQSLTLIATANQGSEATYESGFVIDKFPISRPNLTFSTLTVSNMSPEDSSIYLCSVAKSTFSGNTIYFGEGSWLTVV.

This sequence joins TRBV6-6 and TRBJ1-2; the D gene is possibly TRBD1 (6 bases). The germline CDR1 and CDR2 sequences are MNHNY and SVGAGI (reference sequence). CDR3 length: 12 residues. The V and J ends lost 7 bases and 8 bases respectively, with 14 bases between them. The CDR3 here is CASTGGAGGYTF. The CDR3 region has the DNA TGTGCCAGCACCGGGGGGGCGGGCGGCTACACCTTC.

This clone showed up just once. The chain links TRBV6-5 to TRBJ1-2; 7 positions agree with TRBD1. Trimming cost V 6 bases and J 4 bases; bases outside gene matches: 8. The CDR3 length is 14 residues. Germline CDR1 MNHEY, CDR2 SVGAGI. This CDR3 reads CASSPRQGFYGYTF. The CDR3 DNA follows: TGTGCCAGCAGCCCGAGACAGGGCTTCTATGGCTACACCTTC.

The chain employs TRBV30 and TRBJ2-6, with a weak D call TRBD1 (6 bases). V lost 7 bases to trimming and J lost 7 bases, with 23 bases between them. The CDR3 spans 16 residues. Germline assignment: CDR1 GTSNPN and CDR2 SVGIG (reference sequence). CDR3 loop: CASPRLGTLFANVLTF. CDR3 bases: TGTGCCTCCCCCCGGCTGGGGACACTATTTGCCAACGTCCTGACTTTC. Drawing the rest from reference TRBV30 and TRBJ2-6, the complete variable domain is SQTIHQWPATLVQPVGSPLSLECTVEGTSNPNLYWYRQAAGRGLQLLFYSVGIGQISSEVPQNLSASRPQDRQFILSSKKLLLSDSGFYLCASPRLGTLFANVLTFGAGSRLTVL.

This clone was seen only a few times. Here the CDR3 reads CASKGSGGSVGGYTF. The CDR3 region has the DNA TGTGCCAGCAAGGGATCAGGGGGGTCAGTAGGGGGCTACACCTTC. The genes are TRBV6-1 and TRBJ1-2; 7 nucleotides match TRBD1. Germline CDR1 MNHNS, CDR2 SASEGT. The CDR3 contains 15 residues. Trimming at V came to 7 bases and at J to 8 bases, leaving 16 bases not matched to a gene.

V is TRBV6-5 and J is TRBJ1-5, with a tentative D call TRBD1 (5 bases). CDR1 and CDR2 from the germline V gene are MNHEY and SVGAGI. The V and J ends lost 5 bases and 2 bases respectively, with 7 bases between them. This CDR3 has 13 residues. The DNA for the CDR3 is TGTGCCAGCAGTACAGGCCGCAATCAGCCCCAGCATTTT. This translates into CASSTGRNQPQHF.

The chain recombines TRBV7-9 with TRBJ2-7; no clear D. Germline CDR1 and CDR2: SEHNR and FQNEAQ (reference sequence). V lost 5 bases to trimming and J lost 6 bases, with 23 bases between them. This CDR3 is 16 amino acids long. CDR3 sequence: CASSPRTPNLPLEQYF. CDR3 DNA: TGTGCCAGCAGCCCCCGCACCCCTAACTTGCCCCTCGAGCAGTACTTC.

This clone turned up a few times. This chain links TRBV7-8 with TRBJ2-7, with TRBD2 identical over 7 bases. Germline-derived CDR1 and CDR2 are SGHVS and FQNEAQ. V was clipped by 1 base and J by 3 bases; unmatched bases: 6. The CDR3 extends over 15 amino acids. The DNA of the CDR3 is TGTGCCAGCAGCTTAGAAGGGGACTACTTCTACGAGCAGTACTTC. This encodes CASSLEGDYFYEQYF.

The CDR3 DNA follows: TGTGCCAGCAGTCCCCAAGGGGGTGGTGGCTACACCTTC. Its translation: CASSPQGGGGYTF. The chain carries TRBV28 and TRBJ1-2; D may be TRBD1 (6 bases). Germline CDR1 and CDR2: MDHEN and SYDVKM. CDR3 length: 13 amino acids. V shed 5 bases and J shed 7 bases, with 14 bases lying between them.

This clone has only a few counts. The chain combines TRBV4-1 with TRBJ1-5; D remains ambiguous. This CDR3 is built from 14 residues. The V end was cut by 2 bases, the J end by 5 bases, with 10 bases between. Looked up from germline, CDR1 is MGHRA and CDR2 is YSYEKL. Written as DNA, the CDR3 is TGCGCCAGCAGCCAACGGTCAGAGGATCAGCCCCAGCATTTT. It encodes CASSQRSEDQPQHF.

This clone has more than one count but fewer than ten. The genes are TRBV6-5 and TRBJ1-2, with D hard to call. Trimming took 4 bases from V and 0 from J, leaving 9 bases between them. Germline CDR1 and CDR2: MNHEY and SVGAGI. CDR3 length: 14 residues. The CDR3 sequence is CASSSRSPNYGYTF. CDR3 coding DNA: TGTGCCAGCAGTTCGAGGTCGCCTAACTATGGCTACACCTTC.

This clone was seen a single time. The rearrangement joins TRBV13 to TRBJ2-4; 7 positions match TRBD2. The germline gives CDR1 PRHDT, CDR2 FYEKMQ (reference sequence). This CDR3 comprises 16 residues. V was pared by 3 bases and J by 0 bases, with 5 bases of the junction left unmatched. The CDR3 loop is CASSLNGRLAKNIQYF. DNA for the CDR3: TGTGCCAGCAGCTTGAACGGGAGGCTAGCCAAAAACATTCAGTACTTC.